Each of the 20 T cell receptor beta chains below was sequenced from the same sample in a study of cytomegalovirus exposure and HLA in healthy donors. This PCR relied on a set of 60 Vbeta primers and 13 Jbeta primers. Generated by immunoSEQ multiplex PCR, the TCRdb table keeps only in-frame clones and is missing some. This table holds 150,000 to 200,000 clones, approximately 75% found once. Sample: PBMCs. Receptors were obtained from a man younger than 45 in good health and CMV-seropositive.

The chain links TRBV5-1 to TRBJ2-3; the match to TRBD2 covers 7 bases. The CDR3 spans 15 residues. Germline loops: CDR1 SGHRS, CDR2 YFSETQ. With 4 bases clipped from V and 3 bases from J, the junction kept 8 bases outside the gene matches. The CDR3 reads CASSAGLVETDTQYF. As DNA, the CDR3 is TGCGCCAGCAGCGCTGGACTAGTCGAAACAGATACGCAGTATTTT.

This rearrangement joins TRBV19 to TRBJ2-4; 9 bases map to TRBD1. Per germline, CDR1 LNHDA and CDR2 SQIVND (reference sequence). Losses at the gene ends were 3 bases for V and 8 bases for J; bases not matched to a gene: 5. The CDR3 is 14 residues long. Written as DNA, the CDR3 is TGTGCCAGTAGTATCGGGACAGGGAGTGACATTCAGTACTTC. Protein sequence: CASSIGTGSDIQYF. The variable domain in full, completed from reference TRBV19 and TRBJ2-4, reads DGGITQSPKYLFRKEGQNVTLSCEQNLNHDAMYWYRQDPGQGLRLIYYSQIVNDFQKGDIAEGYSVSREKKESFPLTVTSAQKNPTAFYLCASSIGTGSDIQYFGAGTRLSVL.

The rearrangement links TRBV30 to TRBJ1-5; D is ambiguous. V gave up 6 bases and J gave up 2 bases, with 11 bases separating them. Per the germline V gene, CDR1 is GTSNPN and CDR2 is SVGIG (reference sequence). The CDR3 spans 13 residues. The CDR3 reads CACGREGNQPQHF. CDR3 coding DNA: TGTGCCTGCGGGAGGGAGGGCAATCAGCCCCAGCATTTT.

Here the CDR3 reads CASGEDGWNTEAFF. CDR3 nucleotides: TGTGCCAGCGGGGAGGACGGCTGGAACACTGAAGCTTTCTTT. The chain carries TRBV25-1 and TRBJ1-1; no clear D gene. Deletions cut 8 bases from V and 1 base from J, with 14 bases between. Germline loops: CDR1 MGHDK, CDR2 SYGVNS. The CDR3 is made up of 14 amino acids. The whole variable domain, remainder taken from reference TRBV25-1 and TRBJ1-1, is EADIYQTPRYLVIGTGKKITLECSQTMGHDKMYWYQQDPGMELHLIHYSYGVNSTEKGDLSSESTVSRIRTEHFPLTLESARPSHTSQYLCASGEDGWNTEAFFGQGTRLTVV.

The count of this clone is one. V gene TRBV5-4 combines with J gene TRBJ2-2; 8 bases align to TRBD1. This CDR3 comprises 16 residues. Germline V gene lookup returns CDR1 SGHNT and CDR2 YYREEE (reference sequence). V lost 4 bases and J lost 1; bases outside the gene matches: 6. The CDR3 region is CASSLRGQVNTGELFF. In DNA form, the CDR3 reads TGTGCCAGCAGCCTAAGGGGACAGGTGAACACCGGGGAGCTGTTTTTT. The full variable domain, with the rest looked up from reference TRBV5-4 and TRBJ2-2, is ETGVTQSPTHLIKTRGQQVTLRCSSQSGHNTVSWYQQALGQGPQFIFQYYREEENGRGNFPPRFSGLQFPNYSSELNVNALELDDSALYLCASSLRGQVNTGELFFGEGSRLTVL.

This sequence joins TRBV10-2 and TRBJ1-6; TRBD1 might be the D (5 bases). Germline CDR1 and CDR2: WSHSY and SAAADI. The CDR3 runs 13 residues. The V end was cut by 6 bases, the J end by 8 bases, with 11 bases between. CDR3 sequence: CASRTRGDSPLHF. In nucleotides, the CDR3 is TGCGCCAGCAGGACAAGGGGTGATTCACCCCTCCACTTT.

This CDR3 reads CASSWKAYYNSPLHF. The CDR3 coding sequence is TGTGCCAGCAGTTGGAAGGCCTACTACAATTCACCCCTCCACTTT. The V gene is TRBV28, the J gene TRBJ1-6; D uncertain. V was clipped by 4 bases and J by 7 bases, with 14 bases between them. CDR1 is MDHEN, CDR2 SYDVKM, per germline. The CDR3 has 15 residues.

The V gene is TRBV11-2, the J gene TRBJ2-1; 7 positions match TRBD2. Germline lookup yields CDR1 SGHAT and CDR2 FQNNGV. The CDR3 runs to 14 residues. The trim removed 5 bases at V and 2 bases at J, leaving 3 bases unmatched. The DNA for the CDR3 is TGTGCCAGCAGCGGCGGGGGAGCCTACAATGAGCAGTTCTTC. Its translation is CASSGGGAYNEQFF.

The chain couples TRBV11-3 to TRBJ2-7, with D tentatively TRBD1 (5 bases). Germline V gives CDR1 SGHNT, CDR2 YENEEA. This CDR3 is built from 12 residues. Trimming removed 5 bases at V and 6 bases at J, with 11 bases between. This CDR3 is CASSDDSSEQYF. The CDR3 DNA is TGTGCCAGCAGCGACGACAGCTCCGAGCAGTACTTC.

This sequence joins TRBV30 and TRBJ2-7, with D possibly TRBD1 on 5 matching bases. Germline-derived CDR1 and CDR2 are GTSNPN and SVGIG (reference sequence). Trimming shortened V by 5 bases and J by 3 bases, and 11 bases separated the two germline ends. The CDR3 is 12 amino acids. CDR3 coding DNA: TGTGCCTGGGCAGGGAACAGCTACGAGCAGTACTTC. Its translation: CAWAGNSYEQYF.

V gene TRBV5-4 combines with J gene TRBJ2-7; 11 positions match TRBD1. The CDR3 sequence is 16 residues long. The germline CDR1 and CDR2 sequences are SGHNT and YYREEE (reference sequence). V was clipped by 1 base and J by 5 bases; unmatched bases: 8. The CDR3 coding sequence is TGTGCCAGCAGCTTGAAGGGGGCGGGACAGGGGGACGAGCAGTACTTC. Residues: CASSLKGAGQGDEQYF.

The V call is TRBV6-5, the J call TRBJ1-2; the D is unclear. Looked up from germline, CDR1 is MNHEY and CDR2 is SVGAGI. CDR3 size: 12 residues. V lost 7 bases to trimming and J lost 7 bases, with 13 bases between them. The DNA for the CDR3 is TGTGCCAGCACCCAAGTGGGCGTTGGCTACACCTTC. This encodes CASTQVGVGYTF.

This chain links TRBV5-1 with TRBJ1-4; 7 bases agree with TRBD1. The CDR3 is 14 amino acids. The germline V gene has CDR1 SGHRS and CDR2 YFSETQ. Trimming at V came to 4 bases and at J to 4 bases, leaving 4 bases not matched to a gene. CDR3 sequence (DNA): TGCGCCAGCAGCCCCGACAGGGTTAATGAAAAACTGTTTTTT. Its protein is CASSPDRVNEKLFF.

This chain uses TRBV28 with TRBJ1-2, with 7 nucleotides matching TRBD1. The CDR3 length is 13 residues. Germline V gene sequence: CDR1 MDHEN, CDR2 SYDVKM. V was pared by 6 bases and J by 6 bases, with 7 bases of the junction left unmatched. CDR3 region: CASSPGGSDGYTF. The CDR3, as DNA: TGTGCCAGCAGCCCAGGGGGTTCGGATGGCTACACCTTC.

CDR3 residues: CAISEATNRVVDGYTF. CDR3 nucleotide sequence: TGTGCCATCAGTGAGGCGACAAACAGGGTGGTAGATGGCTACACCTTC. This chain joins TRBV10-3 and TRBJ1-2; tentative D call: TRBD1 (6 bases). Trimming cost V 2 bases and J 6 bases, with 19 bases left between them. CDR1 and CDR2 (germline): ENHRY, SYGVKD. The CDR3 has 16 amino acids.

The DNA for the CDR3 is TGTGCCAGCAGCCGACGACAGGGGGCGAATGAGCAGTACTTC. It translates to CASSRRQGANEQYF. The gene calls are TRBV6-6 and TRBJ2-7; 10 nucleotides match TRBD1. V gave up 6 bases and J gave up 7 bases; unmatched junction bases: 9. The CDR3 extends over 14 amino acids. Looked up from germline, CDR1 is MNHNY and CDR2 is SVGAGI (reference sequence).

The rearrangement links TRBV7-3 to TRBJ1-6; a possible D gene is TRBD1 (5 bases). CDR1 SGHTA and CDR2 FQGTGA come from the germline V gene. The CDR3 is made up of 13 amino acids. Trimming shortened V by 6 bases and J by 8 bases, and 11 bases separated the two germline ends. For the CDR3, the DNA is TGTGCCAGCAGTCCAGGGTGGGATTCACCCCTCCACTTT. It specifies CASSPGWDSPLHF. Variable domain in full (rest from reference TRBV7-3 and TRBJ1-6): GAGVSQTPSNKVTEKGKYVELRCDPISGHTALYWYRQSLGQGPEFLIYFQGTGAADDSGLPNDRFFAVRPEGSVSTLKIQRTERGDSAVYLCASSPGWDSPLHFGNGTRLTVT.

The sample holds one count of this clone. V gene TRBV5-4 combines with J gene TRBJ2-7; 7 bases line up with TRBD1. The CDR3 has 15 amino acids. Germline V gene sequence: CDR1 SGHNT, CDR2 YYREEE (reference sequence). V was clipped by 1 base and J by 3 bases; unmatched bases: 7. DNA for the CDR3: TGTGCCAGCAGCTTGTCCGGGACAGCAAACTACGAGCAGTACTTC. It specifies CASSLSGTANYEQYF.

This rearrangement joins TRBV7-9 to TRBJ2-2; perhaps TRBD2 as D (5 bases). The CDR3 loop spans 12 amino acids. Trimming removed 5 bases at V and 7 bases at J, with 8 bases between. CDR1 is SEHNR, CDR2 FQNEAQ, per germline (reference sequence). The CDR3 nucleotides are TGTGCCAGCAGCAGGGAGCTCGGGGAGCTGTTTTTT. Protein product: CASSRELGELFF.

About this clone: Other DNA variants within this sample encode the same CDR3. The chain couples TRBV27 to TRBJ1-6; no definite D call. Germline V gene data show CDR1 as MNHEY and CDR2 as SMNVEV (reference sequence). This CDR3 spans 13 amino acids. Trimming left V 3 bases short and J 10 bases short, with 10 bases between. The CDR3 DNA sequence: TGTGCCAGCAGTTTCGGAGGTAGCTCACCCCTCCACTTT. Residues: CASSFGGSSPLHF.